These T cell receptor beta chains were read from a single sample in a study of T-cell memory formation after mild COVID-19. Using its own MiXCR run on the 5' RACE reads, TCRdb lists one record per CDR3 protein. The sample holds around 200,000 distinct CDR3 sequences, around 18% seen once. Sequencing was done on a sample of PBMCs or a T cell subset sorted from them (not recorded which). The receptor source for this set is a man between 18 and 29 years old who had mild COVID-19 (a few samples of this study predate the infection). Cell type and time point are not known. Each CDR3 is given with its conserved first and last residue. Fields, in order: D gene, V gene, clone size, J gene, CDR3 DNA, CDR3 protein. A D gene is named only where the DNA matches it firmly. The listing skips clone size in some rows; elsewhere it reads once, few, many or a size class.

TRBD2	TRBV6-5	.	TRBJ2-7	TGTGCCAGCAGTTACTCGAGGGCTAGCGGGAGCTCCTACGAGCAGTACTTC	CASSYSRASGSSYEQYF
.	TRBV28	.	TRBJ1-2	TGTGCCAGCAGAGGGACCCCCTATGGCTACACCTTC	CASRGTPYGYTF
.	TRBV2	.	TRBJ1-3	TGTGCCAGCGGTCCAACGTTAGGAAACACCATATATTTT	CASGPTLGNTIYF
TRBD2	TRBV7-2	few	TRBJ2-2	TGTGCCAGCAGCTCACCGGGACTAGCGGGGTCCGGGGAGCTGTTTTTT	CASSSPGLAGSGELFF
.	TRBV6-1	.	TRBJ2-7	TGTGCCAGCAGTGCTCAAGGGAACGAGCAGTACTTC	CASSAQGNEQYF
.	TRBV12-3/TRBV12-4	few	TRBJ2-5	TGTGCCAGCAGTTTACTGGGAAGAGGTGGTCAAGAGACCCAGTACTTC	CASSLLGRGGQETQYF
TRBD1	TRBV7-2	.	TRBJ1-2	TGTGCCAGCACCCTGTGGGCAGGGGGGTACACCTTC	CASTLWAGGYTF
.	TRBV5-1	many	TRBJ1-2	TGCGCCAGCAGCTTGGACAGGGTCAACTATGGCTACACCTTC	CASSLDRVNYGYTF
.	TRBV24-1	few	TRBJ2-3	TGTGCCACCAGTCGAGCCCTCGATAGCACAGATACGCAGTATTTT	CATSRALDSTDTQYF
.	TRBV20-1	.	TRBJ1-5	TGCAGTCCTCGGGGCGATAGCAATCAGCCCCAGCATTTT	CSPRGDSNQPQHF
.	TRBV12-3/TRBV12-4	few	TRBJ1-3	TGTGCCCAGGATAGCAACTCTGGAAACACCATATATTTT	CAQDSNSGNTIYF
.	TRBV7-2	many	TRBJ2-1	TGTGCCAGCAGCTTAGAGGCGGAAAATGAGCAGTTCTTC	CASSLEAENEQFF
TRBD2	TRBV7-2	few	TRBJ2-3	TGTGCCAGCAGCAAACGGACTAGCGGGGACCGCACAGATACGCAGTATTTT	CASSKRTSGDRTDTQYF
.	TRBV5-1	few	TRBJ2-5	TGCGCCAGCAGCTTGGCCGGTTCCGGGGCCGGGCAAGAGACCCAGTACTTC	CASSLAGSGAGQETQYF
TRBD1	TRBV7-9	.	TRBJ1-3	TGTGCCAGCAGCCTGGGACAGCCGGACTCTGGAAACACCATATATTTT	CASSLGQPDSGNTIYF
TRBD1	TRBV5-1	.	TRBJ1-2	TGCGCCAGCAGCGTAAGACAGGGTTCCTATGGCTACACCTTC	CASSVRQGSYGYTF
TRBD1	TRBV7-2	few	TRBJ1-2	TGTGCCAGCAGCTTAGGGGGAGCAGGGGGCTTTGGCTACACCTTC	CASSLGGAGGFGYTF
TRBD2	TRBV7-3	.	TRBJ2-4	TGTGCCAGCAGCGCCTTAGCGGGAAACATTCAGTACTTC	CASSALAGNIQYF
.	TRBV7-2	.	TRBJ2-7	TGTGCCAGCAGCTTTTACGGATACTACGAGCAGTACTTC	CASSFYGYYEQYF
.	TRBV12-3/TRBV12-4	.	TRBJ1-6	TGTGCCAGCAGTCTCGCCTATTCACCCCTCCACTTT	CASSLAYSPLHF
TRBD2	TRBV5-1	.	TRBJ2-3	TGCGCCAGCAGCTCCCTTCTAGCGGGGGGGCTGGCAGATACGCAGTATTTT	CASSSLLAGGLADTQYF
.	TRBV19	.	TRBJ1-1	TGTGCCAGTAAGTCAGGGAACACTGAAGCTTTCTTT	CASKSGNTEAFF
TRBD1	TRBV2	few	TRBJ1-3	TGTGCCAGCAGGGACCGGGACAGCACCATATATTTT	CASRDRDSTIYF
.	TRBV21-1	few	TRBJ2-1	TGTGCCAGCAGCAAAGGGAGGTCAGGTACTTACAATGAGCAGTTCTTC	CASSKGRSGTYNEQFF
.	TRBV5-5	.	TRBJ2-2	TGTGCCAGCAGCTCCCCCGGGCAGGGGATCACCGGGGAGCTGTTTTTT	CASSSPGQGITGELFF
.	TRBV7-2	few	TRBJ2-3	TGTGCCAGCAGCTTAGTTGGGGGACGCATTTACACAGATACGCAGTATTTT	CASSLVGGRIYTDTQYF
.	TRBV28	.	TRBJ2-6	TGTGCCAGCAATCCCTGGAGCTCTGGGGCCAACGTCCTGACTTTC	CASNPWSSGANVLTF
.	TRBV20-1	.	TRBJ1-5	TGCAGTGCTATCCGGGGGCGAGCTCAGCCCCAGCATTTT	CSAIRGRAQPQHF
TRBD1	TRBV18	few	TRBJ2-3	TGTGCCAGCTCCGACCGGGACAGGGGCACAGATACGCAGTATTTT	CASSDRDRGTDTQYF